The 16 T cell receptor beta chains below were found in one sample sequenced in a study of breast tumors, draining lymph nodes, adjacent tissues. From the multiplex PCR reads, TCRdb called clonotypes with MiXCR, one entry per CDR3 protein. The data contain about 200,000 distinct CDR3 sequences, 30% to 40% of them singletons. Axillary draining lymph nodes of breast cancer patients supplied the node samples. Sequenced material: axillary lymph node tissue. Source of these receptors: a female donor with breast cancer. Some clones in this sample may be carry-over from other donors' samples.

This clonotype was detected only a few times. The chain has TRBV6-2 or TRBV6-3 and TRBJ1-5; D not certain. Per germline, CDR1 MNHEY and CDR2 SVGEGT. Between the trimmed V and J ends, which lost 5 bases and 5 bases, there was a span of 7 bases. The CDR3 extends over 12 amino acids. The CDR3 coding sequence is TGTGCCAGCAGTCAGATATATCAGCCCCAGCATTTT. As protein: CASSQIYQPQHF.

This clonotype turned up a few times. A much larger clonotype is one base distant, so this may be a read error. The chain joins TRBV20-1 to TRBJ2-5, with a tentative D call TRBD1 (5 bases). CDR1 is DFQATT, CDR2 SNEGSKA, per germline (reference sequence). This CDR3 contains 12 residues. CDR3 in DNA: TGCAGTGCTAGAGAAGGGGTAGAGACCCCGTACTTC. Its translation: CSAREGVETPYF.

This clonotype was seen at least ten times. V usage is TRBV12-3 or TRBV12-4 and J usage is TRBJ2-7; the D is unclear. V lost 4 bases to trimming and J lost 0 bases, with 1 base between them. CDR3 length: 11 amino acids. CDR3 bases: TGTGCCAGCAGTTACTCCTACGAGCAGTACTTC. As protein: CASSYSYEQYF.

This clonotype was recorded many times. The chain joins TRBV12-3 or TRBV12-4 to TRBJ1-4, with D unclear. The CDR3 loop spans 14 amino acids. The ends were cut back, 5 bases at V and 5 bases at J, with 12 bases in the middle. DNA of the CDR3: TGTGCCAGCAGTCCGACTACCTCGAATGAAAAACTGTTTTTT. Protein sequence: CASSPTTSNEKLFF.

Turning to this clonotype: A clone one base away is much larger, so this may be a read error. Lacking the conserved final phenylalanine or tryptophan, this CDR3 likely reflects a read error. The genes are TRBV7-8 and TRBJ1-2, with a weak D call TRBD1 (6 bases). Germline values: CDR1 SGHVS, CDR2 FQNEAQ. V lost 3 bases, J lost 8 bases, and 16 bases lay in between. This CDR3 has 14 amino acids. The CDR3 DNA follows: TGTGCCAGCAGCTTCCAAGGGGGGGGGGGAGGCTACACCCTC. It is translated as CASSFQGGGGGYTL.

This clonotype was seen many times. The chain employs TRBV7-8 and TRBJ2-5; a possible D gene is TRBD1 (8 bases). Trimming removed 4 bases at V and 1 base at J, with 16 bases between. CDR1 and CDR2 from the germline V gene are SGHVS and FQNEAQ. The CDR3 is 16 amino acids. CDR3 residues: CASSSLQGEGQETQYF. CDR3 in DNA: TGTGCCAGCAGCTCGTTACAGGGGGAGGGCCAAGAGACCCAGTACTTC.

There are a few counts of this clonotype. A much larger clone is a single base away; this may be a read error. CDR3 protein: CANSLGHVGSGNTIYF. For the CDR3, the DNA is TGTGCCAACAGCTTAGGCCACGTCGGCTCTGGAAACACCATATATTTT. The chain carries TRBV7-2 and TRBJ1-3; D not certain. The CDR3 loop spans 16 amino acids. Germline loops: CDR1 SGHTA, CDR2 FQGNSA.

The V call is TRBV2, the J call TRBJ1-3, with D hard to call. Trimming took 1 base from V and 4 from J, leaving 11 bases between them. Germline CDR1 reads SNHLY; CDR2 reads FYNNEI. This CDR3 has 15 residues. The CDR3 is CASSEEVTVGNTIYF. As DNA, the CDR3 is TGTGCCAGCAGTGAAGAGGTGACTGTCGGAAACACCATATATTTT.

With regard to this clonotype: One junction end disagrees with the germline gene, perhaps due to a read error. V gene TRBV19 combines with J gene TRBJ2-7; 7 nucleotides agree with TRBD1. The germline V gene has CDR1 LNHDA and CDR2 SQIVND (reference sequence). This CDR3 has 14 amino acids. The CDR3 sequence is CASGIGTAFYGQYF. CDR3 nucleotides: TGTGCCAGTGGTATAGGGACAGCCTTCTACGGGCAGTACTTC.

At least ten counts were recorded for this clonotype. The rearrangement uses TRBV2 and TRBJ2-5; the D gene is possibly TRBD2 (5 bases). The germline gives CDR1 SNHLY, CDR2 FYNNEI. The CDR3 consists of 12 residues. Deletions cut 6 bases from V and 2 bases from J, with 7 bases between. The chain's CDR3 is CASRPGQETQYF. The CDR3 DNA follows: TGTGCCAGCAGACCGGGGCAAGAGACCCAGTACTTC.

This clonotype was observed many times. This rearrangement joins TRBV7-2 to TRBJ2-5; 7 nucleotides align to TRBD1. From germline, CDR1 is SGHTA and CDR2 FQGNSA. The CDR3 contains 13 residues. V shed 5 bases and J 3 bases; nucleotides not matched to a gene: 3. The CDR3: CASSTGQKETQYF. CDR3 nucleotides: TGTGCCAGCAGCACGGGACAGAAAGAGACCCAGTACTTC. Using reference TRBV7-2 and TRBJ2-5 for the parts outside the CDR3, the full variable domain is GAGVSQSPSNKVTEKGKDVELRCDPISGHTALYWYRQSLGQGLEFLIYFQGNSAPDKSGLPSDRFSAERTGGSVSTLTIQRTQQEDSAVYLCASSTGQKETQYFGPGTRLLVL.

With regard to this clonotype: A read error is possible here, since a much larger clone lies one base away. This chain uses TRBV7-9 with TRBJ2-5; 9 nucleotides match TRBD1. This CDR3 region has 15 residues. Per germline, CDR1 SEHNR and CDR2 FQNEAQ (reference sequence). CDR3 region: CASSLGTGAQETQHF. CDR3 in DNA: TGTGCCAGCAGCTTAGGGACAGGGGCCCAAGAGACCCAGCACTTC.

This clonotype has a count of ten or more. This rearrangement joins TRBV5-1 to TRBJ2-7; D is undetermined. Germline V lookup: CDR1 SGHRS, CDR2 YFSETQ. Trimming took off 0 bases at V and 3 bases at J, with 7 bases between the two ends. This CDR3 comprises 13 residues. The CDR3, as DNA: TGCGCCAGCAGCTTGGAACGTATCTACGAGCAGTACTTC. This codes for CASSLERIYEQYF.

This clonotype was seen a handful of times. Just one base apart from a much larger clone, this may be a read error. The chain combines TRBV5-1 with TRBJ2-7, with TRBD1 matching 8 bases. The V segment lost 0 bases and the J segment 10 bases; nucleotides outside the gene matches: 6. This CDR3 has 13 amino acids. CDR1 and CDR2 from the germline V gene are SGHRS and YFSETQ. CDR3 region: CASSLGQGPDQYF. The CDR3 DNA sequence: TGCGCCAGCAGCTTGGGACAGGGGCCCGACCAGTACTTC.

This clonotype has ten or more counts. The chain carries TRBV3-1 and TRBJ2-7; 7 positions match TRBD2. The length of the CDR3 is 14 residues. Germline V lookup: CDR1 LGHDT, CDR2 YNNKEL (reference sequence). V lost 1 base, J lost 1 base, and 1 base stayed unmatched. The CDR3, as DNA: TGTGCCAGCAGCCAAGGGGGACTATCCTACGAGCAGTACTTC. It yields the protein CASSQGGLSYEQYF.

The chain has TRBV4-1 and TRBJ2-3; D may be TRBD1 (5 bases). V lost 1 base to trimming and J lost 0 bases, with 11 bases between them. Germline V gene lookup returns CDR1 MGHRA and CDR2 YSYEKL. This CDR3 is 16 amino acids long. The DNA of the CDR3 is TGCGCCAGCAGCCAAGTCAAGGGGTTTAGCACAGATACGCAGTATTTT. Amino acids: CASSQVKGFSTDTQYF.